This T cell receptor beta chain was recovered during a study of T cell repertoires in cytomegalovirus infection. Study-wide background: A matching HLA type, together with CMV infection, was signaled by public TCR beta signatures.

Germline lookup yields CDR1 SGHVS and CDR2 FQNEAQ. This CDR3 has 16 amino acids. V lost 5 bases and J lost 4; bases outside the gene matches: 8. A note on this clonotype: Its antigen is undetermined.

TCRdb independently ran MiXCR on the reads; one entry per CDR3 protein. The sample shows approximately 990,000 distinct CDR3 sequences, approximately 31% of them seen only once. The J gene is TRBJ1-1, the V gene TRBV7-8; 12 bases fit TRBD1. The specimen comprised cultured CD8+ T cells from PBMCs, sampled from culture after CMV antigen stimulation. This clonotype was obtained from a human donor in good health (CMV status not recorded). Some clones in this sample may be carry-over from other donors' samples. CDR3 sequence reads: CASSPGGTGGVTEAFF. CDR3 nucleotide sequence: TGTGCCAGCAGCCCTGGTGGGACAGGGGGCGTCACTGAAGCTTTCTTT.